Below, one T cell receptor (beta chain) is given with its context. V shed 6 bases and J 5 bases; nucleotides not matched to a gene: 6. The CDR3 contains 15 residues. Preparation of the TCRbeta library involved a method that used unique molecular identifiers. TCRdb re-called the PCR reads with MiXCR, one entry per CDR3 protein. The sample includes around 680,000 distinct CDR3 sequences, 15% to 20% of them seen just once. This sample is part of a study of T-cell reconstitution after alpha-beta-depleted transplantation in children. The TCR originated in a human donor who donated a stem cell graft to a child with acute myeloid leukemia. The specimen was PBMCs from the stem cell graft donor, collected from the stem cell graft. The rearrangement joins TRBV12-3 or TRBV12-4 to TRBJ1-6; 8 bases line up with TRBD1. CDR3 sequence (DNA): TGTGCCAGCAGCCCCGGACAGGGAAATAATTCACCCCTCCACTTT. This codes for CASSPGQGNNSPLHF.